These 9 T cell receptor beta chains share one sample of origin, sequenced in a study of blood T cell dynamics during melanoma immunotherapy (dated by TCRdb to 2018 to 2021). The time point label on this specimen signifies: week 3, after first cycle of checkpoint inhibitor. Receptor libraries were prepared by the immunoSEQ multiplex PCR assay. TCRdb stores this immuneACCESS table with in-frame sequences only. Part of the clones is absent; in the studies checked, under half of the shortfall reflects unresolved V genes, and no reason is known for the rest. The sample has about 8,800 clones on record, 65% to 90% of them singletons. The ten largest clones take up approximately 1.1% of the sample. The sample consisted of blood, taken from a patient treated with checkpoint blockade. Every receptor here comes from a human donor with melanoma.

This clone appeared a single time. The rearrangement uses TRBV12-5 and TRBJ2-5, with 8 bases that match TRBD1. Looked up from germline, CDR1 is LGHNT and CDR2 is FRNRAP. Unmatched junction bases numbered 10, after V lost 6 bases and J lost 4 bases. This CDR3 is 15 amino acids long. The CDR3 nucleotides are TGTGCTAGTGGGGCGAACAGGGGGTCCGCAGAGACCCAGTACTTC. This codes for CASGANRGSAETQYF.

In its sample, this clone was seen a few times. The rearrangement links TRBV4-1 to TRBJ2-7, with D maybe TRBD2 (6 bases). Germline-derived CDR1 and CDR2 are MGHRA and YSYEKL. This CDR3 has 15 residues. V dropped 1 base and J dropped 7 bases, with 17 bases sitting between them. CDR3 protein: CASSQGPGPGREQYF. The CDR3 DNA follows: TGCGCCAGCAGCCAAGGCCCAGGACCGGGGAGGGAGCAGTACTTC.

This sequence joins TRBV4-3 and TRBJ1-2; D is possibly TRBD1 (5 bases). CDR1 is LGHNA, CDR2 YSLEER, per germline. The length of the CDR3 is 15 residues. V gave up 1 base and J gave up 4 bases, with 13 bases separating them. The CDR3 DNA reads as TGCGCCAGCAGCCAAGGCCCCACAGGACGCTATGGCTACACCTTC. It translates to CASSQGPTGRYGYTF.

The chain has TRBV6-5 and TRBJ2-7; tentative D call: TRBD2 (5 bases). Germline values: CDR1 MNHEY, CDR2 SVGAGI. CDR3 length: 15 residues. V shed 4 bases and J shed 0 bases, with 13 bases lying between them. Here the CDR3 reads CASSFQSGPSYEQYF. The CDR3 DNA reads as TGTGCCAGCAGTTTTCAGAGCGGACCCTCCTACGAGCAGTACTTC.

The chain links TRBV14 to TRBJ2-5; possible D gene TRBD1, 6 bases. V gave up 4 bases and J gave up 2 bases, with 14 bases separating them. The CDR3 covers 15 residues. The germline V gene has CDR1 SGHDN and CDR2 FVKESK. The CDR3 coding sequence is TGTGCCAGCAGCCTCTTCCGGGACATACAAGAGACCCAGTACTTC. This translates into CASSLFRDIQETQYF. Complete variable domain (other parts from reference TRBV14 and TRBJ2-5): EAGVTQFPSHSVIEKGQTVTLRCDPISGHDNLYWYRRVMGKEIKFLLHFVKESKQDESGMPNNRFLAERTGGTYSTLKVQPAELEDSGVYFCASSLFRDIQETQYFGPGTRLLVL.

Only one count was recorded for this clone. This chain joins TRBV9 and TRBJ1-2; D perhaps matches TRBD1 (5 bases). The CDR3 is 14 residues long. Germline V gives CDR1 SGDLS, CDR2 YYNGEE. Trimming removed 4 bases at V and 8 bases at J, with 18 bases between. CDR3 bases: TGTGCCAGCAGCCCCTCTATAGGAACAGGCGGCTACACCTTC. Its translation: CASSPSIGTGGYTF.

This chain connects TRBV19 to TRBJ2-7; 12 bases match TRBD2. Per germline, CDR1 LNHDA and CDR2 SQIVND (reference sequence). V trimming: 5 bases; J trimming: 6 bases; junction bases outside the gene matches: 8. The CDR3 extends over 15 amino acids. CDR3 DNA: TGTGCCAGTAGTTCCCGGACTAGCGGGGACCCCGAGCAGTACTTC. Protein: CASSSRTSGDPEQYF.

The rearrangement uses TRBV30 and TRBJ2-7; D call uncertain. Trimming stripped 4 bases from V and 0 bases from J, with 13 bases between. Looked up from germline, CDR1 is GTSNPN and CDR2 is SVGIG (reference sequence). The CDR3 spans 14 residues. The CDR3 protein is CAWTKGLGSYEQYF. In DNA, the CDR3 is TGTGCCTGGACCAAGGGATTAGGCTCCTACGAGCAGTACTTC. Full variable domain (missing parts from reference TRBV30 and TRBJ2-7): SQTIHQWPATLVQPVGSPLSLECTVEGTSNPNLYWYRQAAGRGLQLLFYSVGIGQISSEVPQNLSASRPQDRQFILSSKKLLLSDSGFYLCAWTKGLGSYEQYFGPGTRLTVT.

The chain employs TRBV5-6 and TRBJ2-5; 8 bases align to TRBD1. Germline CDR1 SGHDT, CDR2 YYEEEE. The CDR3 runs to 14 residues. After removal of 2 bases from V and 5 bases from J, the junction contained 5 bases not matched to a gene. CDR3 sequence reads: CASSFRGRRETQYF. CDR3 DNA sequence: TGTGCCAGCAGCTTCAGGGGGCGCCGTGAGACCCAGTACTTC.